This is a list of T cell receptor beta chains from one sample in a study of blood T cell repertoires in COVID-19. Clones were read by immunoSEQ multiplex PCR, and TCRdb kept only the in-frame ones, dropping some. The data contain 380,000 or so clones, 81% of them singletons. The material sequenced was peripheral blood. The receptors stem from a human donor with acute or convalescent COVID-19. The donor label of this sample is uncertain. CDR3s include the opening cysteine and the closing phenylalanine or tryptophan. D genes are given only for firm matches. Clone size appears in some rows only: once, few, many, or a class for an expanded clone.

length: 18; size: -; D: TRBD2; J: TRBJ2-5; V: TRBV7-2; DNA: TGTGCCAGCAGCTTAGCGGGTCTAGCGGGGGCTCGCCAAGAGACCCAGTACTTC; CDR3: CASSLAGLAGARQETQYF
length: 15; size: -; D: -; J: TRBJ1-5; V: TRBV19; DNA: TGTGCCAGTACCCCCCCCCGAGGGCGCAATCAGCCCCAGCATTTT; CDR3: CASTPPRGRNQPQHF
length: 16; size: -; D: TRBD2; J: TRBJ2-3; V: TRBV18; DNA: TGTGCCAGCTCACCACGGGCGGGAGGGCCCTCAGATACGCAGTATTTT; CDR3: CASSPRAGGPSDTQYF
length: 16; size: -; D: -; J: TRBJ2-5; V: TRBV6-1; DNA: TGTGCCAGCAGTGCCAGGGGACGTTTTGCTGAAGAGACCCAGTACTTC; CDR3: CASSARGRFAEETQYF
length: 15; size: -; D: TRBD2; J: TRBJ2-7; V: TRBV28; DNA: TGTGCCAGCAGTTCCTTAGCGGGGAGCTCCTACGAGCAGTACTTC; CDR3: CASSSLAGSSYEQYF
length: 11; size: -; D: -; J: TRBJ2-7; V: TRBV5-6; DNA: TGTGCCAGCAGCTTTATGGCCGAGCAGTACTTC; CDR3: CASSFMAEQYF
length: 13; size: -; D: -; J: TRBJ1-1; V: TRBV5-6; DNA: TGTGCCAGCAGAGGGAGGGGGAAGGCTGAAGCTTTCTTT; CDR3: CASRGRGKAEAFF
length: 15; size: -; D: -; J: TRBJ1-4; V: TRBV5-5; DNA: TGTGCCAGCAGCTTGGTAGGACAGACAAATGAAAAACTGTTTTTT; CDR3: CASSLVGQTNEKLFF
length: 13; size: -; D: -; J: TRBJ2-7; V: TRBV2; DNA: TGTGCCAGCAGTGAGGAGGTTTTCTACGAGCAGTACTTC; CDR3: CASSEEVFYEQYF
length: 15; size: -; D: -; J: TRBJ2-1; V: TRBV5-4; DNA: TGTGCCAGCAGTCTTGTTTCGGGATCCTACAATGAGCAGTTCTTC; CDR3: CASSLVSGSYNEQFF
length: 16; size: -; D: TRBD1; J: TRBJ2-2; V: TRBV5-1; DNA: TGCGCCAGCTCCTCTTCGGGACAGGGTGCTGGCGGGGAGCTGTTTTTT; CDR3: CASSSSGQGAGGELFF
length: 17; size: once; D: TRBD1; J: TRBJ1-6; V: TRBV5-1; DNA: TGCGCCAGCAGCTTGACGCGGAGGGGACAGCTAAATTCACCCCTCCACTTT; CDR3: CASSLTRRGQLNSPLHF
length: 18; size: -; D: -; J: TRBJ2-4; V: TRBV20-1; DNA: TGCAGTGCTAGTACTAAATTAGGACAGATCCTAGCCAAAAACATTCAGTACTTC; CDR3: CSASTKLGQILAKNIQYF
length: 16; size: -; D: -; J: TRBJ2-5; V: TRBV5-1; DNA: TGCGCCAGCAGCTTGGCCGGACAGGCTCCCAGGGGGGCCCAGTACTTC; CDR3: CASSLAGQAPRGAQYF
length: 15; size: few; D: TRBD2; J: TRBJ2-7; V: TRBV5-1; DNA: TGCGCCAGCAGCTCCTCCTCAGGAGGGAGGGGCGAGCAGTACTTC; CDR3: CASSSSSGGRGEQYF
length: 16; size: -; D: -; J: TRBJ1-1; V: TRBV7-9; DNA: TGTGCCAGCAGCTCCCCCAACGGAGAGGTGGACACTGAAGCTTTCTTT; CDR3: CASSSPNGEVDTEAFF
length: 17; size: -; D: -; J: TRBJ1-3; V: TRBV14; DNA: TGTGCCAGCAGCCAAGAATGGCGGGGAAGAAGGGGAAACACCATATATTTT; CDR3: CASSQEWRGRRGNTIYF
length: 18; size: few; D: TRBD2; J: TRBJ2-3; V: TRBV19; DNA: TGTGCCAGTAGTATAGACAAGCGGGAAGATCCTTTCACAGATACGCAGTATTTT; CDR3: CASSIDKREDPFTDTQYF
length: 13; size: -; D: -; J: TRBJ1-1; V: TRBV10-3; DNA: TGTGCCATCAGTGTGGGACAGAACACTGAAGCTTTCTTT; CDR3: CAISVGQNTEAFF
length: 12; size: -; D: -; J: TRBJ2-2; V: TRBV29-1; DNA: TGCAGCGTCCAACGGGACACCGGGGAGCTGTTTTTT; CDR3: CSVQRDTGELFF
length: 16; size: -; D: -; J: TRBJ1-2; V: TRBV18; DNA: TGTGCCAGCTCACCCTTCGGGAGACAGAACTCTACTTCTTACACCTTC; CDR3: CASSPFGRQNSTSYTF
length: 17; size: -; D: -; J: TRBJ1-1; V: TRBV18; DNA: TGTGCCAGCTCACCGCGGAACGCGGATCAATTGAACACTGAAGCTTTCTTT; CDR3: CASSPRNADQLNTEAFF
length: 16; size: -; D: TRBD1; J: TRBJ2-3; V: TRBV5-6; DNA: TGTGCCAGCAGCTTAAGGACAGGGGCGTCGGCAGATACGCAGTATTTT; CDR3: CASSLRTGASADTQYF
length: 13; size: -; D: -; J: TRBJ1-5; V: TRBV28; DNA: TGTGCCAGCAGTTTTCCGGGCAATCAGCCCCAGCATTTT; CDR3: CASSFPGNQPQHF
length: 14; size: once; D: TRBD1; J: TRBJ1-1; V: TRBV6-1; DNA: TGTGCCAGCGGTCAGGGGGTTTGGGACACTGAAGCTTTCTTT; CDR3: CASGQGVWDTEAFF
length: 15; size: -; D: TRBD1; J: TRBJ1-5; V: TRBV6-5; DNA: TGTGCCAGCAGACCTACAGGGGGCGGCAATCAGCCCCAGCATTTT; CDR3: CASRPTGGGNQPQHF
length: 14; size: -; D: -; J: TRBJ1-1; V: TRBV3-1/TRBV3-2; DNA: TGTGCCAGCAGCTTCAGAGGGTCCAACACTGAAGCTTTCTTT; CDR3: CASSFRGSNTEAFF
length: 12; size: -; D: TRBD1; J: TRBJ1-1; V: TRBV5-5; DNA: TGTGCCAGCAGCTACCAGGGGGCTGAAGCTTTCTTT; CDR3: CASSYQGAEAFF
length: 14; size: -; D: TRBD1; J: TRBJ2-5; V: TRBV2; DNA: TGTGCCACATCAAACAACAGGGGGCAAGAGACCCAGTACTTC; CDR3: CATSNNRGQETQYF
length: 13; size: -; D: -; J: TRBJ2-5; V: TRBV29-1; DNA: TGCAGCGTTGAGGGCGAAAACCAAGAGACCCAGTACTTC; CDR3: CSVEGENQETQYF
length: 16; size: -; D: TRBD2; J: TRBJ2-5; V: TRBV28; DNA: TGTGCCAGCAGTTCGGGACTAGCGGGGGGGCAAGAGACCCAGTACTTC; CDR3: CASSSGLAGGQETQYF
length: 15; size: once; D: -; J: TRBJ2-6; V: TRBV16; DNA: TGTGCCAGCAGCCAAGCGGGTTCCGGGGCCAACGTCCTGACTTTC; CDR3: CASSQAGSGANVLTF
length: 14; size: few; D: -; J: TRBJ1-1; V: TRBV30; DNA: TGTGCCTGGAGTTACCAAACAGGGACCACTGAAGCTTTCTTT; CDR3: CAWSYQTGTTEAFF
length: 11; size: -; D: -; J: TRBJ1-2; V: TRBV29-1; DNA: TGCAGCGTTGAGCGCGTGAATGGCTACACCTTC; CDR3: CSVERVNGYTF
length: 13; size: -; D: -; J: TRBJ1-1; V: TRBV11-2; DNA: TGTGCCAGCAGCTTAGTCCAGGACACTGAAGCTTTCTTT; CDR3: CASSLVQDTEAFF
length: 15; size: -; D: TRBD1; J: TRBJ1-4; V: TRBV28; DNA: TGTGCCAGCAGGGAACAGGGGGCGGTGGGTGAAAAACTGTTTTTT; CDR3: CASREQGAVGEKLFF
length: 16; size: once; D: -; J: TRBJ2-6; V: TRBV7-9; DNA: TGTGCCAGCAGCCAAGAGGCCCGCTCTGGGGCCAACGTCCTGACTTTC; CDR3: CASSQEARSGANVLTF
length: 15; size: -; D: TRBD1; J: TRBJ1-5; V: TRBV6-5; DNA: TGTGCCAGCACCCTACAGGGGGCAGGGAATCAGCCCCAGCATTTT; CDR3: CASTLQGAGNQPQHF
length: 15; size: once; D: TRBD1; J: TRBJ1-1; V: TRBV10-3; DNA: TGTGCCATCAGTCTGTTGGACAGGGAGGGGACTGAAGCTTTCTTT; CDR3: CAISLLDREGTEAFF
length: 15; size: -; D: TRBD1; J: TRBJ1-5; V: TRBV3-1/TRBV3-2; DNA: TGTGCCAGCAGCCCTTCAGACAGGGTAAATCAGCCCCAGCATTTT; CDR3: CASSPSDRVNQPQHF
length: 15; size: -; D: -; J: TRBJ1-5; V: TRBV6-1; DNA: TGTGCCAGCAGTGAAGCTCCAGGGTACGGTCAGCCCCAGCATTTT; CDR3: CASSEAPGYGQPQHF
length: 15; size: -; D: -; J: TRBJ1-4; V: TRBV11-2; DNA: TGTGCCAGCAGCTTAGTCCAGGCAGTTAATGAAAAACTGTTTTTT; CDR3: CASSLVQAVNEKLFF
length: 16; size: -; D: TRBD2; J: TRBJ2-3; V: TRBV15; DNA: TGTGCCACCAGCAGAACTAGCGGGGGGGCAACAGATACGCAGTATTTT; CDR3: CATSRTSGGATDTQYF
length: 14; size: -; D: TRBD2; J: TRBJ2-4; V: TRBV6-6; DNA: TGTGCCAGCAGGGACCGGACTAGTCTCAACATTCAGTACTTC; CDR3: CASRDRTSLNIQYF
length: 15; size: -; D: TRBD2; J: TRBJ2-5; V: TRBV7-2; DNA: TGTGCCAGCAGCCCCCGGACCGGGAGGTGGGAGACCCAGTACTTC; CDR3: CASSPRTGRWETQYF
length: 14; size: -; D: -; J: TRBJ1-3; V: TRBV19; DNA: TGTGCCAGTAGTCCGGCGGGCTCTGGAAACACCATATATTTT; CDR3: CASSPAGSGNTIYF
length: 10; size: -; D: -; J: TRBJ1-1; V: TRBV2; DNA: TGTGCCAGCATCGTTTATGAAGCTTTCTTT; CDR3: CASIVYEAFF
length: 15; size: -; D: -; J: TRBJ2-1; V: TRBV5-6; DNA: TGTGCCAGCAGCTCTCAGGTTCTCCTTCGTAGTGAGCAGTTCTTC; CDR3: CASSSQVLLRSEQFF
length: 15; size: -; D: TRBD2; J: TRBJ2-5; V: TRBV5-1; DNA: TGCGCCAGCAACCCGACCGCCGGGGGGCAAGAGACCCAGTACTTC; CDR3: CASNPTAGGQETQYF
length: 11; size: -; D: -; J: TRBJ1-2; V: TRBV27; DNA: TGTGCCAGCGGCGAGGGAGTCGGCTACACCTTC; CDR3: CASGEGVGYTF
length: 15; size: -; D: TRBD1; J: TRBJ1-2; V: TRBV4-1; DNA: TGCGCCAGCAGCCAAGATCGGGGACAGGCGGGGGGCTACACCTTC; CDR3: CASSQDRGQAGGYTF
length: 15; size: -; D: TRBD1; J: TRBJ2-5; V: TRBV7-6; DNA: TGTGCCAGCAGCTTAGCCAATCCGGGACAGGAGACCCAGTACTTC; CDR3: CASSLANPGQETQYF
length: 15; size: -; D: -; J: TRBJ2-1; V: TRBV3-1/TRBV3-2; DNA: TGTGCCAGCAGCCAGTCGGGACTGGGGAACAATGAGCAGTTCTTC; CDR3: CASSQSGLGNNEQFF
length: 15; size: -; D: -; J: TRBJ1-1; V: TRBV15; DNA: TGTGCCACCAGCAGAGGAACGGGGGGACTCACTGAAGCTTTCTTT; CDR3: CATSRGTGGLTEAFF
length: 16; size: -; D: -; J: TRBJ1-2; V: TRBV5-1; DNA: TGCGCCAGCAGCTTAATCGCGGTGACAGGTAACTATGGCTACACCTTC; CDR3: CASSLIAVTGNYGYTF